This T cell receptor (beta chain) was recovered during a study of cytomegalovirus exposure and HLA in healthy donors. The PCR used 60 Vbeta and 13 Jbeta primers. This table comes from immunoSEQ multiplex PCR, and its TCRdb copy is limited to in-frame clones, with some not included. This table has 100,000 to 150,000 clones, 70% to 85% appearing once. This clone was detected ten times or more. The TCR sequence derives from a woman aged 40-49 years in good health and CMV-seropositive. Sequencing input: PBMCs.

CDR3 protein: CASSVLTGFNQPQHF. The CDR3 DNA reads as TGTGCCAGCAGTGTATTGACAGGTTTCAATCAGCCCCAGCATTTT. The rearrangement links TRBV6-1 to TRBJ1-5, with D possibly being TRBD1 (6 bases). The V gene lost 4 bases and the J gene lost 3 bases, with 13 bases spanning the gap. The CDR3 is 15 amino acids. Germline values: CDR1 MNHNS, CDR2 SASEGT.